What follows are 15 T cell receptor beta chains derived from one specimen sequenced in a study of kidney transplant recipient with SARS-CoV-2 infection. MiXCR was run by TCRdb on the reads, yielding one entry per CDR3 protein. This table has about 240,000 distinct CDR3 sequences, 25% to 30% appearing once. The material sequenced was a blood sample, taken at baseline and on day 111 from a kidney transplant recipient. The receptors derive from a male patient aged 25-45 years who had COVID-19 and was a kidney transplant recipient. Some T cells may possibly be graft donor cells.

In the case of this clonotype: Given a much more abundant clone one base away, this may be a read error. In DNA, the CDR3 is TGTGCCAGCAGCTTGACTAGCGGGGGGCGCTACAATGAGCAGTTCTTC. This gives the protein CASSLTSGGRYNEQFF. The V call is TRBV7-2, the J call TRBJ2-1; 13 bases map to TRBD2. The length of the CDR3 is 16 residues. J lost 3 bases, V lost 3 bases, and 2 bases had no gene match. CDR1 and CDR2 from the germline V gene are SGHTA and FQGNSA.

The table lists this clonotype with a few counts. A read error is possible here, since a much larger clone lies one base away. CDR3 loop: CASSPLNSARKTYGYTF. CDR3 in DNA: TGTGCCAGCAGCCCGCTAAATTCAGCTCGAAAGACCTATGGCTACACCTTC. This chain joins TRBV7-4 and TRBJ1-2; D is unresolved. The CDR3 has 17 residues. V lost 5 bases to trimming and J lost 4 bases, with 23 bases between them. Germline V gene sequence: CDR1 SGHVT, CDR2 SQSDAQ.

There are many counts of this clonotype. The chain joins TRBV3-1 to TRBJ1-1, with no clear D. The CDR3 spans 17 residues. Germline assignment: CDR1 LGHDT and CDR2 YNNKEL (reference sequence). V was pared by 5 bases and J by 4 bases, with 23 bases between. The CDR3 loop is CASSESYPISIRTEAFF. The CDR3 DNA sequence: TGTGCCAGCAGCGAGTCGTATCCCATTTCAATTCGCACTGAAGCTTTCTTT.

The J gene is TRBJ1-2, the V gene TRBV5-3; no definite D call. TRBV5-3 is known as an ORF, though its function is uncertain. Trimming pared 7 bases from V and 4 bases from J, leaving 23 bases between. The CDR3 has 16 residues. CDR3 bases: TGTGCCAGACTTACATTAGTGGTGAGAAAGACCTATGGCTACACCTTC. Translating it yields CARLTLVVRKTYGYTF.

The V gene is TRBV8-2, the J gene TRBJ1-2. TRBV8-2 is listed as a pseudogene. The CDR3 is made up of 16 amino acids. The DNA of the CDR3 is TGTGGCAGTGGCATTGTTGATAGCCGAAAGACCTATGGCTACACCTTC. Protein: CGSGIVDSRKTYGYTF.

Ten or more counts support this clonotype. This rearrangement joins TRBV5-4 to TRBJ1-2; no reliable D call. V lost 6 bases and J 4 bases, leaving 22 bases between the germline ends. From germline, CDR1 is SGHNT and CDR2 YYREEE (reference sequence). This CDR3 spans 16 amino acids. The CDR3 bases are TGTGCCAGCATTTTTGGCGTACCAGGAAAGACCTATGGCTACACCTTC. The encoded protein is CASIFGVPGKTYGYTF.

Concerning this clonotype itself: Being one base from a much bigger clone, this may be a read error. This chain connects TRBV21-1 to TRBJ2-1. TRBV21-1 represents a pseudogene. The CDR3 runs 12 residues. CDR3 sequence: CASSKGNNGQFF. The CDR3 region has the DNA TGTGCCAGCAGCAAAGGCAACAATGGGCAGTTCTTC.

In this sample, this clonotype turned up many times. The J gene is TRBJ1-6, the V gene TRBV6-5; 8 positions agree with TRBD1. V shed 2 bases, J shed 0 bases, and the junction held 15 bases outside the gene matches. The CDR3 extends over 21 amino acids. Per the germline V gene, CDR1 is MNHEY and CDR2 is SVGAGI. The CDR3 sequence is CASSYPPGTGGYTSYNSPLHF. The CDR3 DNA sequence: TGTGCCAGCAGTTACCCCCCCGGGACAGGCGGATATACCTCCTATAATTCACCCCTCCACTTT.

The sample holds many counts of this clonotype. The rearrangement joins TRBV5-1 to TRBJ1-2; D unclear. V gave up 7 bases and J gave up 4 bases, with 23 bases separating them. This CDR3 is built from 16 residues. Germline loops: CDR1 SGHRS, CDR2 YFSETQ. The CDR3 spells CASSKPSVRKTYGYTF. CDR3 DNA: TGCGCCAGCTCGAAGCCATCGGTTCGAAAGACCTATGGCTACACCTTC.

This clonotype was detected once. A single base separates this from a much larger clone, so it may be a read error. The J gene is TRBJ2-6, the V gene TRBV8-2. TRBV8-2 corresponds to a pseudogene. This CDR3 has 17 residues. Written as DNA, the CDR3 is TGTGGCGGGCACCCAAGGATAACACAAAGTCGGGCCAACGTCCTGACTTTC. The encoded protein is CGGHPRITQSRANVLTF.

V is TRBV12-3 or TRBV12-4 and J is TRBJ1-2; D gene unclear. The CDR3 is 17 amino acids. Trimming stripped 5 bases from V and 4 bases from J, with 23 bases between. For the CDR3, the DNA is TGTGCCAGCAGTCGCGAAGTCAGCTTCCGAAAGACCTATGGCTACACCTTC. It specifies CASSREVSFRKTYGYTF.

This clonotype was detected ten times or more. The chain uses TRBV5-1 and TRBJ1-1, with 7 bases lining up with TRBD1. The CDR3 runs 14 residues. CDR1 is SGHRS, CDR2 YFSETQ, per germline. V was pared by 5 bases and J by 4 bases, with 8 bases of the junction left unmatched. Here the CDR3 DNA reads TGCGCCAGCAGACCCACAGGGGAAGGCACTGAAGCTTTCTTT. Its protein product is CASRPTGEGTEAFF.

This clonotype was recorded many times. The chain couples TRBV12-2 to TRBJ2-3; the D call in the table, TRBD1, was not verified against the DNA. TRBV12-2 is a pseudogene segment. CDR3 size: 15 residues. CDR3 amino acids: CASRLEGGGTDTQYF. The CDR3 nucleotides read TGTGCAAGTCGCTTAGAGGGCGGGGGGACAGATACGCAGTATTTT.

This clonotype was seen repeatedly, ten times or more. The chain uses TRBV5-1 and TRBJ1-4; D uncertain. The CDR3 spans 13 residues. V lost 1 base and J 15 bases, leaving 16 bases between the germline ends. CDR1 and CDR2 from the germline V gene are SGHRS and YFSETQ. CDR3 loop: CASSLSGRAEVFF. As DNA, the CDR3 is TGCGCCAGCAGCTTGTCCGGGAGGGCGGAGGTGTTTTTT.

This clonotype was counted at least ten times. The chain carries TRBV7-3 and TRBJ1-1, with D possibly being TRBD1 (5 bases). The germline V gene has CDR1 SGHTA and CDR2 FQGTGA. This CDR3 comprises 15 residues. V gave up 5 bases and J gave up 6 bases, with 19 bases separating them. As DNA, the CDR3 is TGTGCCAGCAGCACTTGGGGGAGAGAAGGGGCTGAAGCTTTCTTT. This codes for CASSTWGREGAEAFF.